Here is one TCR beta chain with its context. Antigen: not known. These data originate in a study of T cell responses to AZD1222 COVID-19 vaccine. Findings and limits, study-wide: At baseline, just six or seven AZD1222 recipients tested seropositive. Clonal diversity was possibly underestimated; the donors were predominantly white British and more often female. Per reports, nearly half of all spike-specific TCRs target regions that are unmutated in variants.

Combined were second doses at about 4 or about 12 weeks. Germline loops: CDR1 DFQATT, CDR2 SNEGSKA (reference sequence). The CDR3 runs to 12 residues. Trimming took 3 bases from V and 5 from J, leaving 8 bases between them. TCRdb's copy holds only in-frame clones and misses some; the assay was immunoSEQ multiplex PCR. The table records around 170,000 clones, 88% of them present only once. The sample consisted of peripheral blood, taken 28 days after the second AZD1222 dose. The chain is built from TRBV20-1 and TRBJ2-1, with D tentatively TRBD2 (5 bases). The clonotype comes from an adult who received the AZD1222 COVID-19 vaccine. CDR3 in DNA: TGCAGTGCTAGTTGGGGAGACAATGAGCAGTTCTTC. Protein: CSASWGDNEQFF.